These 28 T cell receptor beta chains came from one sample sequenced in a study of cytomegalovirus exposure and HLA in healthy donors. The PCR ran on 60 Vbeta and 13 Jbeta primers. Assay used: immunoSEQ multiplex PCR; TCRdb lists only in-frame clones, some missing. This sample contains some 42,000 clones. What was sequenced was PBMCs. These receptors were collected from a man younger than 40 in good health and CMV-seronegative.

This chain uses TRBV30 with TRBJ1-2, with a tentative D call TRBD1 (6 bases). Germline CDR1 is GTSNPN and CDR2 is SVGIG (reference sequence). Trimming stripped 1 base from V and 7 bases from J, with 10 bases between. CDR3 size: 12 residues. The DNA of the CDR3 is TGTGCCTGGAGTGGTGGGGGCCCTGGCTACACCTTC. Its translation: CAWSGGGPGYTF.

The chain uses TRBV15 and TRBJ1-5; perhaps TRBD1 as D (6 bases). Germline V lookup: CDR1 LNHNV, CDR2 YYDKDF (reference sequence). The CDR3 spans 14 residues. Trimming left V 4 bases short and J 6 bases short, with 13 bases between. The CDR3 coding sequence is TGTGCCACCAGCAATTTACAGGGCGTTCAGCCCCAGCATTTT. This gives the protein CATSNLQGVQPQHF.

V usage is TRBV25-1 and J usage is TRBJ1-2; D possibly corresponds to TRBD1 (5 bases). Germline loops: CDR1 MGHDK, CDR2 SYGVNS. The CDR3 consists of 14 residues. With 4 bases removed from V and 4 bases from J, the gap between germline ends came to 13 bases. The CDR3 loop reads CASSGPTGLYGYTF. The CDR3 region has the DNA TGTGCCAGCAGTGGACCTACAGGCCTCTATGGCTACACCTTC.

The genes are TRBV30 and TRBJ1-1; the D is unclear. There are 12 residues in the CDR3. Per the germline V gene, CDR1 is GTSNPN and CDR2 is SVGIG (reference sequence). Trimming took 4 bases from V and 5 from J, leaving 11 bases between them. This chain's CDR3 is CAWIPGYTEAFF. The CDR3 nucleotides are TGTGCCTGGATTCCAGGATATACTGAAGCTTTCTTT.

The rearrangement uses TRBV5-6 and TRBJ1-6; 8 bases are a match to TRBD1. J lost 7 bases, V lost 4 bases, and 7 bases had no gene match. The CDR3 runs to 15 residues. Germline V lookup: CDR1 SGHDT, CDR2 YYEEEE. In DNA, the CDR3 is TGTGCCAGCAGCGGCCCGGGACAGGTCAATTCACCCCTCCACTTT. Translated, it gives CASSGPGQVNSPLHF.

The V and J genes are TRBV29-1 and TRBJ2-7; 7 bases match TRBD1. V shed 7 bases, J shed 3 bases, and the junction held 9 bases outside the gene matches. Per the germline V gene, CDR1 is SQVTM and CDR2 is ANQGSEA. The CDR3 contains 13 residues. The CDR3 DNA is TGCAGCGCCGAAGGGGGCGACAGCTACGAGCAGTACTTC. Its protein product is CSAEGGDSYEQYF.

This chain links TRBV30 with TRBJ1-5; D is ambiguous. V lost 4 bases and J 3 bases, leaving 13 bases between the germline ends. The CDR3 spans 14 residues. CDR1 GTSNPN and CDR2 SVGIG come from the germline V gene (reference sequence). The CDR3 DNA follows: TGTGCCTGGACCCCAGACACCCTCAATCAGCCCCAGCATTTT. Translated, it gives CAWTPDTLNQPQHF. The full variable domain, with the rest looked up from reference TRBV30 and TRBJ1-5, is SQTIHQWPATLVQPVGSPLSLECTVEGTSNPNLYWYRQAAGRGLQLLFYSVGIGQISSEVPQNLSASRPQDRQFILSSKKLLLSDSGFYLCAWTPDTLNQPQHFGDGTRLSIL.

The CDR3 loop is CASSPDRGPNYGYTF. CDR3 coding DNA: TGCGCCAGCAGCCCAGACAGGGGGCCTAACTATGGCTACACCTTC. The rearrangement joins TRBV5-1 to TRBJ1-2; 10 bases align to TRBD1. Germline assignment: CDR1 SGHRS and CDR2 YFSETQ. Trimming took 4 bases from V and 0 from J; bases not matched to a gene: 3. The CDR3 is 15 residues long.

This chain joins TRBV7-2 and TRBJ1-1; 7 nucleotides line up with TRBD1. After removal of 5 bases from V and 4 bases from J, the junction contained 4 bases not matched to a gene. The CDR3 length is 13 residues. The germline CDR1 and CDR2 sequences are SGHTA and FQGNSA. CDR3 sequence reads: CASSVTGFTEAFF. The CDR3 DNA follows: TGTGCCAGCAGCGTGACAGGGTTCACTGAAGCTTTCTTT. The full variable domain, its missing parts supplied by reference TRBV7-2 and TRBJ1-1, is GAGVSQSPSNKVTEKGKDVELRCDPISGHTALYWYRQSLGQGLEFLIYFQGNSAPDKSGLPSDRFSAERTGGSVSTLTIQRTQQEDSAVYLCASSVTGFTEAFFGQGTRLTVV.

The V and J genes are TRBV19 and TRBJ1-2; 7 bases map to TRBD1. Germline CDR1 and CDR2: LNHDA and SQIVND (reference sequence). Trimming removed 5 bases from V and 7 bases from J; junction bases left unmatched: 4. This CDR3 is 12 amino acids long. CDR3 nucleotide sequence: TGTGCCAGTAGTGTCGACAGGGTTGGCTACACCTTC. Its protein product is CASSVDRVGYTF. The variable domain in full, with the rest retrieved from reference TRBV19 and TRBJ1-2, is DGGITQSPKYLFRKEGQNVTLSCEQNLNHDAMYWYRQDPGQGLRLIYYSQIVNDFQKGDIAEGYSVSREKKESFPLTVTSAQKNPTAFYLCASSVDRVGYTFGSGTRLTVV.

The chain uses TRBV5-1 and TRBJ2-2; 9 bases are shared with TRBD2. Germline trimming cut 2 bases from V and 1 base from J; bases unmatched to any gene: 0. In germline, CDR1 is SGHRS, CDR2 YFSETQ. The CDR3 extends over 15 amino acids. DNA for the CDR3: TGCGCCAGCAGCTTACTAGCGGGGAACACCGGGGAGCTGTTTTTT. Translation: CASSLLAGNTGELFF.

J is TRBJ2-7 and V is TRBV7-2; TRBD1 aligns across 8 bases. This CDR3 region has 15 residues. The junction had 8 bases not matched to a gene; V was cut back by 5 bases and J by 2 bases. Germline V gene sequence: CDR1 SGHTA, CDR2 FQGNSA. The CDR3 is CASSRAGQVTYEQYF. CDR3 coding DNA: TGTGCCAGCAGCCGGGCGGGACAGGTGACCTACGAGCAGTACTTC.

This sequence joins TRBV7-9 and TRBJ1-2; 7 bases align to TRBD1. This CDR3 is built from 14 residues. Germline V gene sequence: CDR1 SEHNR, CDR2 FQNEAQ (reference sequence). Trimming took 5 bases from V and 3 from J; bases not matched to a gene: 6. The CDR3 region is CASSPSGGDYGYTF. DNA of the CDR3: TGTGCCAGCAGCCCCTCAGGGGGAGACTATGGCTACACCTTC.

This sequence joins TRBV18 and TRBJ1-1, with 9 bases lining up with TRBD1. The germline V gene has CDR1 KGHSH and CDR2 LQKENI. This CDR3 is 15 amino acids long. J gave up 3 bases and V 3 bases, and 5 bases lay outside the gene matches. CDR3 residues: CASSPRTGADTEAFF. CDR3 nucleotide sequence: TGTGCCAGCTCACCCCGGACAGGGGCGGACACTGAAGCTTTCTTT.

This chain uses TRBV5-1 with TRBJ2-7; 12 bases match TRBD2. CDR1 is SGHRS and CDR2 is YFSETQ in the germline V gene. V shed 5 bases and J 4 bases; nucleotides not matched to a gene: 4. CDR3 size: 14 residues. The CDR3 loop is CASSKTSGSYEQYF. CDR3 nucleotide sequence: TGCGCCAGCAGTAAGACTAGCGGGAGTTACGAGCAGTACTTC.

The chain recombines TRBV5-1 with TRBJ2-2, with 7 bases that match TRBD1. Germline-derived CDR1 and CDR2 are SGHRS and YFSETQ. CDR3 length: 14 amino acids. J was trimmed by 3 bases and V by 3 bases; bases with no gene match: 2. CDR3 sequence reads: CASSSQGDTGELFF. The DNA for the CDR3 is TGCGCCAGCAGCTCTCAGGGGGACACCGGGGAGCTGTTTTTT.

This sequence joins TRBV6-6 and TRBJ1-1; TRBD1 is a possible D gene (6 bases). The CDR3 is 14 residues long. V shed 2 bases and J shed 6 bases, with 13 bases lying between them. Germline CDR1 is MNHNY and CDR2 is SVGAGI (reference sequence). The CDR3 is CASSYPPRGAEAFF. The CDR3 nucleotides are TGTGCCAGCAGTTACCCCCCCAGGGGCGCTGAAGCTTTCTTT.

J is TRBJ1-2 and V is TRBV19; D is undetermined. Germline V gene data show CDR1 as LNHDA and CDR2 as SQIVND (reference sequence). With 9 bases removed from V and 8 bases from J, the gap between germline ends came to 22 bases. The CDR3 totals 14 residues. The DNA of the CDR3 is TGTGCCAGCTCCCTGGCGGGCACCCAGAACGGCTACACCTTC. It codes for CASSLAGTQNGYTF.

The genes are TRBV6-1 and TRBJ1-5; D unresolved. V lost 1 base and J lost 2, with 9 bases in between. The CDR3 extends over 15 amino acids. CDR1 MNHNS and CDR2 SASEGT come from the germline V gene. The DNA for the CDR3 is TGTGCCAGCAGTGAAGACGGTCTCCGCAATCAGCCCCAGCATTTT. Translated: CASSEDGLRNQPQHF.

This sequence joins TRBV5-6 and TRBJ2-3; D possibly corresponds to TRBD1 (6 bases). V shed 3 bases and J shed 0 bases, with 14 bases lying between them. The germline V gene has CDR1 SGHDT and CDR2 YYEEEE. The CDR3 runs to 16 residues. CDR3 in amino acids: CASSSLRQVSTDTQYF. Written as DNA, the CDR3 is TGTGCCAGCAGCTCCCTAAGACAGGTCAGCACAGATACGCAGTATTTT.

The V and J genes are TRBV29-1 and TRBJ2-7; the match to TRBD2 covers 12 bases. Germline-derived CDR1 and CDR2 are SQVTM and ANQGSEA. Germline trimming cut 5 bases from V and 2 bases from J; bases unmatched to any gene: 10. This CDR3 comprises 16 residues. The CDR3 sequence: CSVTRPTSGSTYEQYF. In DNA form, the CDR3 reads TGCAGCGTTACACGACCGACTAGCGGGAGTACCTACGAGCAGTACTTC.

This chain uses TRBV5-1 with TRBJ1-1; D remains ambiguous. Germline V gene sequence: CDR1 SGHRS, CDR2 YFSETQ. Trimming shortened V by 2 bases and J by 4 bases, and 9 bases separated the two germline ends. CDR3 length: 13 residues. Written as DNA, the CDR3 is TGCGCCAGCAGCTTCGGACTGGCCACTGAAGCTTTCTTT. Its translation is CASSFGLATEAFF.

To note about this clone: The junction departs from germline at one end; a sequencing error may be responsible. The same CDR3 arises from other DNA sequences in this sample as well. V usage is TRBV6-1 and J usage is TRBJ1-6, with D possibly matching TRBD1 (5 bases). Germline CDR1 and CDR2: MNHNS and SASEGT. This CDR3 contains 14 residues. In DNA form, the CDR3 reads TGTGCCAGCAGTGAAGGAGGGGAGGAATCACCCCTACACTTT. Protein sequence: CASSEGGEESPLHF.

This rearrangement joins TRBV7-2 to TRBJ1-1; tentatively, D is TRBD1 (5 bases). V was cut by 2 bases and J by 2 bases, with 12 bases left in between. Looked up from germline, CDR1 is SGHTA and CDR2 is FQGNSA. CDR3 length: 15 residues. The CDR3 is CASSLSGAPNTEAFF. For the CDR3, the DNA is TGTGCCAGCAGCTTAAGCGGGGCTCCCAACACTGAAGCTTTCTTT.

The chain couples TRBV5-1 to TRBJ2-1; 9 bases match TRBD2. CDR1 is SGHRS and CDR2 is YFSETQ in the germline V gene. J was trimmed by 2 bases and V by 2 bases; bases with no gene match: 8. The CDR3 is 17 residues long. The CDR3, as DNA: TGCGCCAGCAGCTTTGGCCTAGCGGGAATTACCTACAATGAGCAGTTCTTC. This sequence encodes CASSFGLAGITYNEQFF.

V gene TRBV18 combines with J gene TRBJ2-2; 11 bases agree with TRBD2. Germline CDR1 is KGHSH and CDR2 is LQKENI. V trimming: 3 bases; J trimming: 5 bases; junction bases outside the gene matches: 5. This CDR3 spans 16 amino acids. In DNA, the CDR3 is TGTGCCAGCTCACCTACAACTAGCGGGAGAACCGGGGAGCTGTTTTTT. This codes for CASSPTTSGRTGELFF.

The chain links TRBV6-5 to TRBJ2-4, with TRBD2 as a possible D gene (5 bases). CDR3 length: 14 amino acids. V lost 0 bases and J 9 bases, leaving 12 bases between the germline ends. Germline values: CDR1 MNHEY, CDR2 SVGAGI. The DNA for the CDR3 is TGTGCCAGCAGTTACTCCGGGGTAACGGGCATTCAGTACTTC. The encoded protein is CASSYSGVTGIQYF.

The V call is TRBV4-1, the J call TRBJ2-7; 10 bases match TRBD1. V shed 4 bases and J 6 bases; nucleotides not matched to a gene: 12. Germline-derived CDR1 and CDR2 are MGHRA and YSYEKL. The CDR3 length is 16 residues. The CDR3 DNA reads as TGCGCCAGCAGCCCCAAGGGGACGACAGGGGGCGCCGAGCAGTACTTC. As protein: CASSPKGTTGGAEQYF.